This TCR beta chain came from a study of cytomegalovirus exposure and HLA in healthy donors (dated by TCRdb to 2016 to 2017). At the level of the whole study: According to an earlier analysis of several hundred of the donors, 200 million or so T cells yielded 95 million to 140 million unique TCR beta sequences and about 300 Gb of sequence data. All discovery cohort repertoires had been generated using a single sequencing platform. The aim of the study was to test whether cataloging public T cell receptors could identify signatures of past pathogen exposure. The number of donors typed differed by locus, with 629-630 for A, B, C, DRB1 and DQB1, around 560 for DQA1, 600 to 610 for DPA1, and 450 to 480 for DPB1. Because of strong linkage in the cohort, five DR-DQ haplotypes were treated as single units for association and clustering. In the later analysis, no new phenotypic data were used to find candidate immune exposures; instead, reliance was placed on TCR beta sequences and their occurrence across donors. HLA typing included class I and class II loci at four-digit resolution. In an earlier analysis of more than 550 of the donors, high-throughput TCR beta sequencing was used to judge whether each TCR beta V gene segment behaved as functional or pseudogenic. High-throughput TCR immunosequencing, statistical association of individual TCRs with disease status, and machine learning were combined to predict cytomegalovirus infection status. Genome-wide SNP genotypes for about 65% of the roughly 700 donors were used in a later genetic analysis, which treated that subset as a discovery cohort. The T cell repertoires of roughly 660 subjects were profiled by immunosequencing and related to cytomegalovirus serostatus. To study patterns of TCR occurrence, a later analysis re-analyzed previously published TCR beta repertoires from several hundred donors and added high-resolution HLA genotyping. On average, around 240,000 unique TCR beta nucleotide sequences were sequenced per donor among a few hundred genotyped donors of the cohort, with roughly 18% of those sequences being non-productive. Donor age, sex, ethnicity and CMV serostatus were compiled alongside the repertoire data. Of the 398 genotyped donors, 81% fell in the genetic ancestry cluster associated with self-reported Caucasian donors. A separate validation cohort of 100 to 150 different subjects was used in addition to the 666-subject first cohort. An early release that covered roughly 600 HLA-typed donors contained approximately 300 gigabases of sequencing data and tens of millions of unique TCR sequences. Paper-wide results and their limitations: The study listed 150 to 200 TCR beta chains as associated with cytomegalovirus. Immune exposure information for the cohort was limited to CMV serostatus. The cohort was sequenced for TCR beta chains only, and without alpha or paired-chain data the features that could be detected were limited. Most CMV-associated TCR beta chains appeared to be HLA-restricted in a later analysis, and the HLA associations seemed to be driven largely by CMV exposure. A further reported finding was that TCR beta sequences accurately predicted the HLA-A and HLA-B alleles for most subjects in the first cohort. In vitro tests confirmed that three of the cytomegalovirus-associated TCR beta chains recognize cytomegalovirus antigens. A later genetic analysis associated a missense DCLRE1C variant with V-gene and J-gene trimming of TCR beta chains, and an independent cohort replicated the association. While some public TCRs were present in many individuals, most TCR sequences turned up only very rarely across donors. Correlated functional status among segregating V segments might be attributable to linkage disequilibrium, but an unknown experimental factor could not be ruled out. Sequencing depth was assumed to be roughly uniform across donors in the presence/absence analyses, though that assumption may not hold. In a later analysis, TCR association rates were found to vary across HLA loci, with the most associated TCRs seen for DRB1 alleles and the fewest for HLA-C alleles. Several of the top co-occurrence clusters appeared to be linked to parvovirus B19, influenza, CMV and Epstein-Barr virus, according to a later analysis. According to a later genetic analysis, donors in an Asian-associated ancestry cluster had fewer N-insertions in productive TCRs than the approximately 610-donor mean. Because some donors lacked HLA typing at each locus, the association tests relied only on the typed subset. Broadly in line with IMGT annotations, most TCR beta V segments showed up in productive rearrangements about 90% or about 30% of the time in an earlier analysis of about 500 of the donors. Cytomegalovirus status was reported to be diagnosed by the classifier with high specificity and sensitivity in both the original and validation cohorts. A group of highly shared sequence variants was considered likely to be a technical artifact of the sequencing pipeline. Assigning TCR associations to individual alleles was difficult when HLA alleles, especially DR and DQ, strongly co-occurred. Compared with equally common non-associated chains, HLA-associated TCR beta chains in a later analysis were more clonally expanded and had lower generation probabilities. It was suggested by the authors that the approach could potentially be generalized to other disease states and immunological phenotypes. Some IMGT-functional V segments, including TRBV6-2 and TRBV6-3, could not be told apart with the 87-base-pair reads, so those segments were excluded. At a false discovery rate of 0.05, a later analysis linked 16,951 TCR beta sequences to specific HLA alleles. Over 15 rarely observed V segments, including chromosome 9 orphons, were excluded from the earlier analysis of a few hundred of the donors because counts were too low.

Library method: the immunoSEQ multiplex PCR assay. For the multiplex PCR, a mixture combining 60 forward primers for TCR Vbeta segments and 13 reverse primers for TCR Jbeta segments was used. Amplification of the CDR3 region of rearranged TCR beta genes was performed with a multiplex PCR assay on genomic DNA. Amplified TCR beta libraries were sequenced as 87-base-pair reads on the Illumina HiSeq System. For the original study's pipeline: In a later analysis, roughly 80 million unique TCR beta chains were counted across the 690 or so repertoires, and roughly 11 million of these chains were shared by at least two donors. Raw reads were error-corrected and collapsed into unique sequences with a nearest-neighbor algorithm that merged closely related sequences to remove PCR and sequencing errors. To assign V, D and J gene segments, CDR3 sequences were aligned to IMGT reference sequences. For a sequence to be retained, a match of at least six nucleotides to both a V gene segment and a J gene segment was required. Rearrangements were called productive when the CDR3 lacked stop codons and stayed in frame with V and J; all others were non-productive. CDR3 was defined according to IMGT convention as the region running from the second conserved V-encoded cysteine to the conserved J-encoded phenylalanine. The earlier analysis of some 600 of the donors excluded sequences that lacked an unambiguous match to a single V gene segment. In an earlier analysis of about 590 of the donors, a V segment was called functional when productive rearrangements were above 56.7%, and segregating when the standard deviation between donors exceeded 5%. To diagnose cytomegalovirus status from the catalog of TCR beta chain sequences, a statistical classification framework was built. In a later analysis, TCR nucleotide sequences were compared against IMGT/GENE-DB human TR gene sequences so that V and J genes could be assigned. The TCRdist pipeline was used in a later analysis to assign CDR3 sequences and most-parsimonious VDJ recombination scenarios. A later analysis defined each TCR beta chain by its CDR3 amino acid sequence plus V-gene family, and excluded reads lacking a unique V-gene family. As a way to deal with suspected cross-contamination and a sequencing artifact, a later analysis dropped hundreds of nucleotide sequences that were highly shared and had low generation probability. In a later analysis, a clonal expansion index was calculated for each public chain from normalized within-repertoire ranks of inferred template counts. Generation probabilities in a later analysis came from a VDJ recombination model fitted to out-of-frame rearrangements, and those results were checked against IGoR. A later analysis scored TCR-TCR, TCR-HLA and TCR-CMV co-occurrence with hypergeometric tests, applying a repertoire-size bias correction to TCR pairs. A later analysis estimated false discovery rates by permuting HLA or CMV assignments 20 times. In a later analysis, co-occurring TCRs were grouped using DBSCAN, and TCRdist sequence similarity was added for clustering within HLA-allele-positive subsets. Repertoires with fewer than 30,000 or more than 120,000 public chains, plus five repertoires with anomalous nucleotide sharing, were excluded from co-occurrence clustering. TCRdb mirrors the immuneACCESS table, restricted to in-frame sequences. Some clones are absent from its copies; in checked studies, under half trace to an unresolved V gene, and the reason for the others is unknown. For V, J and clone size, that table is used; D and trimming come from the DNA. This sample holds approximately 140,000 clones; less than 85% were observed only once. The ten most abundant clones make up 1.5% to 2% of the sample.

The cohort comprised several hundred healthy bone marrow donors. All cohort members were sampled while nominally healthy, although unrecorded immune exposures were likely present. The donor was CMV seronegative and belonged to the group of over 350 seronegative cohort members. A peripheral blood sample was collected from each donor, and TCR beta sequencing was performed on peripheral blood mononuclear cells. Genomic DNA extraction from the blood cell samples was performed with the Qiagen DNeasy Blood Extraction Kit. Spanning cysteine to phenylalanine, the CDR3 consists of 11 amino acids. Only the CDR3 region is kept as DNA, spanning 33 bases read in frame from base 1. CDR1 and CDR2 are read off the germline V gene (reference sequence) as MNHEY and SMNVEV. V is clipped by 5 bases and J by 6 bases, and the sequence between their germline boundaries is 4 bases long. About this clone: Its antigen remains unidentified. No base qualities exist here, and no much larger clone lies one base off it.

This clonotype was obtained from a man aged 35-49 years in good health and CMV-seronegative. The sample comprised PBMCs. The rearrangement combines TRBV27 with TRBJ1-4; the D gene cannot be resolved reliably. The DNA sequence follows: TGTGCCAGCAGTGCGTATGAAAAACTGTTTTTT. It encodes CASSAYEKLFF.